This entry features one TCR beta chain sequence. Germline V CDR1 and CDR2: LNHDA, SQIVND (reference sequence). Germline trimming cut 7 bases from V and 4 bases from J; bases unmatched to any gene: 9. The CDR3 is made up of 14 amino acids. Produced via immunoSEQ multiplex PCR; TCRdb's table is partial and in-frame only. Of 60,000 to 85,000 clones in the sample, 95% to 97% are singletons; the top ten hold 0.2% to 0.25%. This entry belongs to a study of technical replicates of blood from a handful of donors. The TCR originated in a human donor in good health. V and J are TRBV19 and TRBJ1-1; 7 bases match TRBD1. The sequencing sample was made of T cells isolated from PBMCs. Here the CDR3 reads CASTPTGQGTEAFF. The CDR3 bases are TGTGCCAGTACCCCGACAGGGCAGGGCACTGAAGCTTTCTTT.